This T cell receptor (beta chain) was retrieved from a study of T cell responses to AZD1222 COVID-19 vaccine. Study-wide points: No day 14 peak samples; only post-peak repertoires were characterized. Clonal diversity was possibly underestimated, and the donors were mostly white British, with more females.

As for this clone: Its antigen is currently unknown.

Both about-4-week and about-12-week second-dose recipients were combined. The CDR3 totals 12 residues. The ends were cut back, 0 bases at V and 7 bases at J, with 6 bases in the middle. Germline V gives CDR1 GTSNPN, CDR2 SVGIG (reference sequence). TCRdb's copy holds only in-frame clones and misses some; the assay was immunoSEQ multiplex PCR. The table records roughly 77,000 clones, just over 90% of them present only once. Source: peripheral blood, taken 28 days after the second AZD1222 dose. V is TRBV30 and J is TRBJ1-4, with no clear D. The sequence came from an adult who received the AZD1222 COVID-19 vaccine. CDR3 protein: CAWSVLREKLFF. The DNA for the CDR3 is TGTGCCTGGAGTGTACTCCGTGAAAAACTGTTTTTT.